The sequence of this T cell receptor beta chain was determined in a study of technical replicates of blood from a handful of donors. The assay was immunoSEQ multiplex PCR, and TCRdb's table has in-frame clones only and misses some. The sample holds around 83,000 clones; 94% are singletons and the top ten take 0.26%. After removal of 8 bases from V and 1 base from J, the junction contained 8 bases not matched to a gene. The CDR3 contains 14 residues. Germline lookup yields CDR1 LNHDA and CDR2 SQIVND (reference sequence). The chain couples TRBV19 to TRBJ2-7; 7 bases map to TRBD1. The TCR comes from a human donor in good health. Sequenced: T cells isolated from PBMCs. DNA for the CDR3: TGTGCCAGTTCAACCCCGGGACAGTCCTACGAGCAGTACTTC. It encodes CASSTPGQSYEQYF.